This T cell receptor (beta chain) is drawn from a study of monozygotic twins with inflammatory bowel disease. Germline CDR1 and CDR2: DFQATT and SNEGSKA (reference sequence). The CDR3 spans 12 residues. TCRdb re-called the 5' RACE reads and shows each CDR3 protein once, DNA omitted. The repertoire table contains about 170,000 distinct CDR3 sequences. Sequenced material: blood. The receptor comes from a human donor with ulcerative colitis or Crohn's disease, or a healthy co-twin of an affected twin (not recorded which). This chain connects TRBV20-1 to TRBJ1-5; TCRdb's D call of TRBD1 is untestable without DNA. CDR3 sequence: CSASRQNQPQHF.